This TCR beta chain was sequenced for a study of monozygotic twins with inflammatory bowel disease. Broader study findings: Patient repertoires may have gained variability from differing immunosuppressive treatments.

The UMIs carried a 6-nucleotide sample barcode, and they were added by template switching. Following a re-call of the 5' RACE reads, TCRdb has one entry per CDR3 protein and lacks DNA. This listing includes roughly 160,000 distinct CDR3 sequences. The CDR3 runs to 14 residues. Germline V lookup: CDR1 MDHEN, CDR2 SYDVKM. Turning to this clonotype: Its matching antigen is unknown.

This TCR came from a human donor with ulcerative colitis or Crohn's disease, or a healthy co-twin of an affected twin (not recorded which). What was sequenced was blood. This sequence joins TRBV28 and TRBJ2-5; absent DNA, TCRdb's TRBD1 call cannot be checked. This CDR3 reads CASSDSSRGETQYF.